Presented here are 21 T cell receptor beta chains from one specimen sequenced in a study of T cell changes during pregnancy in multiple sclerosis. Libraries were prepared by immunoSEQ multiplex PCR; TCRdb keeps only in-frame clonotypes and omits some of them. In the table there are some 52,000 clones, roughly 92% of which are singletons. Source: CD4+ T cells from peripheral blood mononuclear cells, taken in the third trimester of pregnancy. These TCRs come from a female donor with multiple sclerosis, enrolled in a pregnancy study.

The rearrangement links TRBV19 to TRBJ2-2; D is undetermined. Deletions cut 5 bases from V and 1 base from J, with 11 bases between. This CDR3 spans 15 amino acids. Germline CDR1 and CDR2: LNHDA and SQIVND (reference sequence). The CDR3 region is CASSYMPGNTGELFF. In nucleotides, the CDR3 is TGTGCCAGTAGTTATATGCCAGGGAACACCGGGGAGCTGTTTTTT. Filled out from reference TRBV19 and TRBJ2-2, the complete variable domain reads DGGITQSPKYLFRKEGQNVTLSCEQNLNHDAMYWYRQDPGQGLRLIYYSQIVNDFQKGDIAEGYSVSREKKESFPLTVTSAQKNPTAFYLCASSYMPGNTGELFFGEGSRLTVL.

This chain links TRBV6-5 with TRBJ2-7, with 7 bases matching TRBD2. This CDR3 has 15 residues. The junction had 7 bases not matched to a gene; V was cut back by 4 bases and J by 1 base. The germline gives CDR1 MNHEY, CDR2 SVGAGI. CDR3 sequence (DNA): TGTGCCAGCAGTTGGGGGGGATCGGGATCCTACGAGCAGTACTTC. Its translation is CASSWGGSGSYEQYF.

This chain connects TRBV5-1 to TRBJ2-7; D is perhaps TRBD2 (6 bases). This CDR3 contains 17 residues. Germline CDR1 SGHRS, CDR2 YFSETQ. Trimming removed 2 bases from V and 3 bases from J, with 21 bases in between. The CDR3 is CASSFGDSGGDRYEQYF. CDR3 coding DNA: TGCGCCAGCAGCTTTGGGGACTCCGGGGGAGACCGCTACGAGCAGTACTTC.

This sequence joins TRBV28 and TRBJ1-4; TRBD1 aligns across 8 bases. V lost 5 bases to trimming and J lost 8 bases; unmatched junction nucleotides: 10. The germline V gene has CDR1 MDHEN and CDR2 SYDVKM. This CDR3 contains 15 residues. CDR3 sequence: CASSRRDRSAEKLFF. The CDR3 nucleotides read TGTGCCAGCAGTCGAAGGGACAGGTCAGCGGAAAAACTGTTTTTT.

The V gene is TRBV18, the J gene TRBJ1-1; 8 nucleotides line up with TRBD1. CDR1 and CDR2 (germline): KGHSH, LQKENI. The CDR3 spans 14 residues. With V trimmed by 3 bases and J by 1 base, 1 base remained unmatched. This chain's CDR3 is CASSPDRANTEAFF. The CDR3 DNA reads TGTGCCAGCTCACCGGACAGGGCGAACACTGAAGCTTTCTTT.

V gene TRBV18 combines with J gene TRBJ2-3; 7 bases are shared with TRBD1. Per the germline V gene, CDR1 is KGHSH and CDR2 is LQKENI. This CDR3 contains 18 residues. The trim removed 5 bases at V and 2 bases at J, leaving 16 bases unmatched. The CDR3 sequence: CASSTVPTGTANTDTQYF. The DNA for the CDR3 is TGTGCCAGCTCAACCGTTCCGACCGGGACAGCTAACACAGATACGCAGTATTTT. Combining the CDR3 with reference TRBV18 and TRBJ2-3 gives the whole variable domain NAGVMQNPRHLVRRRGQEARLRCSPMKGHSHVYWYRQLPEEGLKFMVYLQKENIIDESGMPKERFSAEFPKEGPSILRIQQVVRGDSAAYFCASSTVPTGTANTDTQYFGPGTRLTVL.

This clone was observed once. The genes are TRBV19 and TRBJ1-5, with D possibly matching TRBD1 (5 bases). V was trimmed by 0 bases and J by 0 bases, leaving 12 bases between them. The germline CDR1 and CDR2 sequences are LNHDA and SQIVND (reference sequence). The CDR3 extends over 17 amino acids. The CDR3: CASSIDLGPDSNQPQHF. CDR3 nucleotides: TGTGCCAGTAGTATAGACCTGGGGCCCGATAGCAATCAGCCCCAGCATTTT.

The CDR3 spells CASSHTDRGAQYF. The DNA of the CDR3 is TGTGCCAGCAGCCACACCGACAGGGGTGCGCAGTATTTT. This chain uses TRBV14 with TRBJ2-3, with 8 bases aligning to TRBD1. The CDR3 runs to 13 residues. J gave up 10 bases and V 3 bases, and 6 bases lay outside the gene matches. Per the germline V gene, CDR1 is SGHDN and CDR2 is FVKESK.

In its sample, this clone was seen a few times. This chain joins TRBV6-1 and TRBJ2-2, with 9 bases lining up with TRBD2. From germline, CDR1 is MNHNS and CDR2 SASEGT. The CDR3 covers 15 residues. V trimming: 6 bases; J trimming: 5 bases; junction bases outside the gene matches: 7. CDR3 nucleotides: TGTGCCAGCAGCTCAGCGGGGGGAGGGACCGGGGAGCTGTTTTTT. Translation gives CASSSAGGGTGELFF.

The J gene is TRBJ2-3, the V gene TRBV9, with TRBD2 matching 16 bases. With 4 bases clipped from V and 2 bases from J, the junction kept 16 bases outside the gene matches. The CDR3 consists of 21 residues. Germline CDR1 is SGDLS and CDR2 is YYNGEE. CDR3 sequence: CASSPNPGTSGRALITDTQYF. The CDR3 DNA is TGTGCCAGCAGCCCCAACCCCGGGACTAGCGGGAGGGCCTTGATCACAGATACGCAGTATTTT.

The rearrangement joins TRBV6-1 to TRBJ2-7, with D possibly matching TRBD2 (6 bases). The V end was cut by 2 bases, the J end by 4 bases, with 27 bases between. This CDR3 region has 19 residues. Looked up from germline, CDR1 is MNHNS and CDR2 is SASEGT. The CDR3 coding sequence is TGTGCCAGCAGTGAAAAAGGGGATTTGGGGCCCAGGAGGGCTTACGAGCAGTACTTC. Its translation is CASSEKGDLGPRRAYEQYF.

V usage is TRBV7-2 and J usage is TRBJ2-1; 7 nucleotides line up with TRBD1. The CDR3 is made up of 14 amino acids. V trimming: 10 bases; J trimming: 4 bases; junction bases outside the gene matches: 10. Germline-derived CDR1 and CDR2 are SGHTA and FQGNSA. CDR3 nucleotides: TGTGCCACCAAAAATGGGACAGAGTACAATGAGCAGTTCTTC. Its protein product is CATKNGTEYNEQFF.

This sequence joins TRBV5-3 and TRBJ1-1; D not certain. TRBV5-3 is marked as an open reading frame, function uncertain. Trimming pared 0 bases from V and 5 bases from J, leaving 11 bases between. The CDR3 spans 14 residues. The CDR3 sequence: CARSLGAGSTEAFF. CDR3 nucleotides: TGTGCCAGAAGCTTGGGAGCGGGTTCAACTGAAGCTTTCTTT.

The chain employs TRBV19 and TRBJ2-3; TRBD1 matches 8 bases. The CDR3 length is 14 residues. CDR1 is LNHDA and CDR2 is SQIVND in the germline V gene (reference sequence). With V trimmed by 5 bases and J by 2 bases, 3 bases remained unmatched. In DNA, the CDR3 is TGTGCCAGTAGTCCGGGACAGGCCACAGATACGCAGTATTTT. Encoded protein: CASSPGQATDTQYF.

The chain uses TRBV11-3 and TRBJ1-4; possibly TRBD1 for D (5 bases). With 3 bases removed from V and 6 bases from J, the gap between germline ends came to 11 bases. The CDR3 sequence is 14 residues long. Germline-derived CDR1 and CDR2 are SGHNT and YENEEA. The CDR3 sequence is CASSFGGVYEKLFF. DNA for the CDR3: TGTGCCAGCAGCTTCGGAGGGGTTTATGAAAAACTGTTTTTT.

The chain carries TRBV28 and TRBJ1-5; 9 bases are a match to TRBD1. The CDR3 length is 14 residues. The J segment lost 8 bases and the V segment lost 4 bases, leaving 6 bases of the junction unmatched. Per the germline V gene, CDR1 is MDHEN and CDR2 is SYDVKM. CDR3 protein: CASSSGTGFKPQHF. CDR3 DNA: TGTGCCAGCAGTTCCGGGACAGGGTTTAAGCCCCAGCATTTT.

The CDR3 coding sequence is TGTGCCAGCAGTTACTTAGTTGATCAGCCCCAGCATTTT. Translated, it gives CASSYLVDQPQHF. The chain joins TRBV6-5 to TRBJ1-5; D unresolved. Looked up from germline, CDR1 is MNHEY and CDR2 is SVGAGI. The V and J ends lost 1 base and 5 bases respectively, with 6 bases between them. The CDR3 length is 13 residues.

The rearrangement uses TRBV5-4 and TRBJ1-1, with unresolved D. The CDR3 runs 15 residues. The V gene's germline CDR1 is SGHNT and CDR2 YYREEE (reference sequence). The V end was cut by 0 bases, the J end by 7 bases, with 16 bases between. CDR3 residues: CASSLEANRNFEAFF. The CDR3 DNA follows: TGTGCCAGCAGCTTGGAAGCAAACAGAAACTTTGAAGCTTTCTTT.

The chain joins TRBV2 to TRBJ1-4; no reliable D call. This CDR3 region has 13 residues. The germline V and J ends were trimmed by 6 bases and 8 bases, with 13 bases remaining between them. Germline CDR1 and CDR2: SNHLY and FYNNEI. CDR3 nucleotide sequence: TGTGCCAGCAGCCCCAGTGGCAACGAAAAACTGTTTTTT. Its protein is CASSPSGNEKLFF.

Here the CDR3 DNA reads TGTGCCAGCAGACCGACTCTGGGTAAAGAGACCCAGTACTTC. This encodes CASRPTLGKETQYF. The V and J genes are TRBV5-4 and TRBJ2-5; D unclear. Germline V gene data show CDR1 as SGHNT and CDR2 as YYREEE (reference sequence). The germline V and J ends were trimmed by 5 bases and 3 bases, with 14 bases remaining between them. CDR3 length: 14 residues.

The rearrangement links TRBV7-9 to TRBJ1-4; perhaps TRBD1 as D (5 bases). This CDR3 comprises 13 residues. The germline V gene has CDR1 SEHNR and CDR2 FQNEAQ (reference sequence). V was pared by 5 bases and J by 7 bases, with 11 bases between. CDR3 amino acids: CASSRGRAEKLFF. CDR3 in DNA: TGTGCCAGCAGCCGGGGGAGGGCTGAAAAACTGTTTTTT.